This TCR beta chain was recorded in a study of shared clonotypes between healthy human individuals. This CDR3 has 13 amino acids. Looked up from germline, CDR1 is LNHDA and CDR2 is SQIVND (reference sequence). Trimming cost V 3 bases and J 6 bases, with 10 bases left between them. Assay runs were performed at deep level. The data were produced by immunoSEQ multiplex PCR, yet TCRdb's version contains in-frame clones alone and is incomplete. The table lists about 2 million clones, 85% to 95% of them singletons. The receptor comes from a young man in good health. The chain carries TRBV19 and TRBJ2-3; D is uncertain. The material sequenced was naive CD4+ T cells sorted from blood. The subset is: CD45RA+ positively selected. The CDR3 here is CASSMISADTQYF. As DNA, the CDR3 is TGTGCCAGTAGTATGATAAGCGCGGATACGCAGTATTTT.